A selection of T cell receptor beta chains follows, all from one sample in a study of blood T cell repertoires in COVID-19. Using immunoSEQ multiplex PCR, the repertoire was profiled, and TCRdb retains in-frame clones only, with some absent. The table lists about 210,000 clones, around 83% of them singletons. Sequencing used PBMCs or T cells enriched from blood (not recorded which). These TCRs come from a woman aged 25 to 39 who had been exposed to COVID-19. CDR3s include the opening cysteine and the closing phenylalanine or tryptophan. Fields, in order: V gene, J gene, CDR3 length, D gene, clone size, CDR3 protein, CDR3 DNA. A D gene is named only where the DNA matches it firmly. Size is omitted from some rows. Given values are once, few, many or a class for expanded clones.

TRBV30	TRBJ1-3	15	.	.	CAWSAGTISGNTIYF	TGTGCCTGGAGTGCAGGGACAATCTCTGGAAACACCATATATTTT
TRBV9	TRBJ2-3	15	.	.	CASSVVDRALDTQYF	TGTGCCAGCAGCGTAGTGGACAGAGCTCTGGATACGCAGTATTTT
TRBV6-1	TRBJ1-6	14	.	.	CASSEALGSSPLHF	TGTGCCAGCAGTGAAGCGCTGGGGAGTTCACCCCTCCACTTT
TRBV6-5	TRBJ1-1	14	.	.	CATGDWGLNTEAFF	TGTGCCACCGGGGATTGGGGTCTAAACACTGAAGCTTTCTTT
TRBV11-2	TRBJ1-4	14	TRBD1	.	CASSLDRAAEKLFF	TGTGCCAGCAGCTTGGACAGGGCAGCAGAAAAACTGTTTTTT
TRBV19	TRBJ2-5	15	TRBD2	.	CASSSGRGTRETQYF	TGTGCCAGTAGTTCAGGGCGGGGGACCAGAGAGACCCAGTACTTC
TRBV4-3	TRBJ1-2	14	TRBD1	.	CASSPGQGSYGYTF	TGCGCCAGCAGCCCTGGACAGGGATCCTATGGCTACACCTTC
TRBV11-2	TRBJ2-3	16	.	.	CASREGRGARTDTQYF	TGTGCCAGCAGGGAGGGACGGGGGGCCCGCACAGATACGCAGTATTTT
TRBV7-9	TRBJ1-3	11	TRBD1	few	CASSDRGTIYF	TGTGCCAGCAGCGACAGGGGGACCATATATTTT
TRBV6-5	TRBJ1-2	13	TRBD1	.	CASSRDSQFGYTF	TGTGCCAGCAGTAGGGACAGCCAGTTTGGCTACACCTTC
TRBV7-2	TRBJ1-5	14	.	.	CASSLHGRDQPQHF	TGTGCCAGCAGCTTACACGGCAGGGATCAGCCCCAGCATTTT
TRBV7-9	TRBJ1-5	14	TRBD1	.	CASSTGQGNQPQHF	TGTGCCAGCAGCACGGGACAGGGAAATCAGCCCCAGCATTTT
TRBV30	TRBJ1-2	14	TRBD1	.	CAWSKQGVGYGYTF	TGTGCCTGGAGCAAACAGGGGGTCGGCTATGGCTACACCTTC
TRBV9	TRBJ2-7	13	.	.	CASSRTGNYEQYF	TGTGCCAGCAGCCGGACGGGAAACTACGAGCAGTACTTC
TRBV27	TRBJ1-3	15	.	.	CASSTGSNSGNTIYF	TGTGCCAGCAGCACCGGGAGCAACTCTGGAAACACCATATATTTT
TRBV3-1/TRBV3-2	TRBJ2-7	12	.	.	CASSQGVSEQYF	TGTGCCAGCAGCCAGGGAGTCTCCGAGCAGTACTTC
TRBV5-4	TRBJ2-5	15	.	.	CASSSREPGVETQYF	TGTGCCAGCAGCTCCCGGGAACCCGGGGTCGAGACCCAGTACTTC
TRBV6-5	TRBJ2-7	12	.	.	CASSSRVDEQYF	TGTGCCAGCAGTTCCAGGGTCGACGAGCAGTACTTC
TRBV18	TRBJ2-1	16	.	.	CASSLVPRVSSNEQFF	TGTGCCAGCTCACTAGTCCCCCGGGTTAGTTCGAATGAGCAGTTCTTC
TRBV27	TRBJ1-3	16	TRBD1	.	CASSSQQGISGNTIYF	TGTGCCAGCAGTTCTCAACAGGGGATCTCTGGAAACACCATATATTTT
TRBV9	TRBJ2-3	17	TRBD1	.	CASTKSLTGGNTDTQYF	TGTGCCAGCACCAAGTCTCTGACAGGGGGTAATACAGATACGCAGTATTTT
TRBV12-5	TRBJ2-2	15	.	.	CASGLYQGYTGELFF	TGTGCTAGTGGTTTGTACCAGGGGTACACCGGGGAGCTGTTTTTT
TRBV18	TRBJ1-2	15	.	.	CASSPTTAGVKGYTF	TGTGCCAGCTCACCTACCACTGCGGGAGTTAAGGGCTACACCTTC